This TCR beta chain was obtained from a study of cytomegalovirus exposure and HLA in healthy donors. This clone was seen only once. 13 Jbeta primers and 60 Vbeta primers were used for the PCR. In the original processing: Counted up in a later analysis, unique TCR beta chains came to about 80 million, with around 12 million shared. This table comes from immunoSEQ multiplex PCR, and its TCRdb copy is limited to in-frame clones, with some not included. The DNA was the basis for D and trimming; V, J and clone size are from that table. The data show about 140,000 clones, roughly 74% seen once. The sequence was obtained from a man aged 35 to 55 in good health and CMV-seronegative. The sequenced sample was PBMCs.

This CDR3 reads CASSGGQGLNYNEQFF. The CDR3 nucleotides read TGTGCCAGCAGCGGCGGACAGGGGCTAAACTACAATGAGCAGTTCTTC. The chain uses TRBV7-9 and TRBJ2-1; 9 nucleotides align to TRBD1. CDR3 length: 16 residues. V was clipped by 5 bases and J by 3 bases; unmatched bases: 8. Germline lookup yields CDR1 SEHNR and CDR2 FQNEAQ (reference sequence).